The 17 T cell receptor beta chains listed next were all sequenced from one sample in a study of T cell changes during pregnancy in multiple sclerosis. Some clones are missing from TCRdb's copy, which holds only in-frame ones; the method was immunoSEQ multiplex PCR. There are about 50,000 clones in the sample; approximately 90% occur only once, and less than 0.45% lies in the top ten. The starting material was CD4+ T cells from peripheral blood mononuclear cells, obtained after pregnancy. These receptors all come from a female donor with multiple sclerosis, enrolled in a pregnancy study.

The gene calls are TRBV4-2 and TRBJ2-3; 8 nucleotides agree with TRBD1. Per the germline V gene, CDR1 is LGHNA and CDR2 is YNFKEQ. The V gene end was trimmed by 6 bases and the J gene end by 0 bases; junction bases not matched to a gene: 8. This CDR3 has 16 amino acids. CDR3 residues: CASRPGQGMSTDTQYF. Written as DNA, the CDR3 is TGTGCCAGCAGACCCGGACAGGGTATGAGCACAGATACGCAGTATTTT.

This clone is a singleton in its sample. The chain carries TRBV5-1 and TRBJ2-1; 7 bases map to TRBD1. V was pared by 0 bases and J by 4 bases, with 4 bases of the junction left unmatched. This CDR3 comprises 15 residues. Germline V gene lookup returns CDR1 SGHRS and CDR2 YFSETQ. The CDR3 nucleotides are TGCGCCAGCAGCTTGGAAGGGGGCGAATACAATGAGCAGTTCTTC. Its protein is CASSLEGGEYNEQFF.

This chain uses TRBV4-3 with TRBJ1-5, with D uncertain. Germline assignment: CDR1 LGHNA and CDR2 YSLEER. This CDR3 contains 16 residues. Trimming shortened V by 0 bases and J by 7 bases, and 16 bases separated the two germline ends. The CDR3 protein is CASSQDLQVGGQPQHF. As DNA, the CDR3 is TGCGCCAGCAGCCAAGATCTCCAGGTTGGAGGGCAGCCCCAGCATTTT.

The rearrangement links TRBV5-1 to TRBJ1-2; 9 bases are shared with TRBD1. The CDR3 runs 12 residues. V shed 7 bases and J 2 bases; nucleotides not matched to a gene: 0. Germline V gene lookup returns CDR1 SGHRS and CDR2 YFSETQ. The DNA of the CDR3 is TGCGCCAGCGGGACAGGGAACTATGGCTACACCTTC. It is translated as CASGTGNYGYTF.

The chain uses TRBV4-3 and TRBJ1-2, with D unresolved. Germline V gives CDR1 LGHNA, CDR2 YSLEER. V was pared by 0 bases and J by 8 bases, with 13 bases between. The CDR3 contains 14 residues. CDR3 loop: CASSQDATRKGYTF. The CDR3 coding sequence is TGCGCCAGCAGCCAAGATGCAACGAGGAAAGGCTACACCTTC.

The genes are TRBV21-1 and TRBJ1-5. TRBV21-1 is marked as a pseudogene. The CDR3 is 17 amino acids. The chain's CDR3 is CATLQGGVEPSNQPQHF. CDR3 coding DNA: TGTGCCACTTTACAAGGGGGGGTAGAACCTAGCAATCAGCCCCAGCATTTT.

Notes on this clone: Other DNA sequences of this sample code for an identical CDR3. The chain couples TRBV2 to TRBJ1-2, with D unresolved. The germline gives CDR1 SNHLY, CDR2 FYNNEI. This CDR3 is built from 13 residues. Trimming stripped 4 bases from V and 2 bases from J, with 8 bases between. The CDR3 nucleotides are TGTGCCAGCAGTGTTGGGCAAAACTATGGCTACACCTTC. Its translation: CASSVGQNYGYTF.

The rearrangement joins TRBV7-8 to TRBJ1-4; 9 bases are a match to TRBD1. There are 15 residues in the CDR3. Germline V lookup: CDR1 SGHVS, CDR2 FQNEAQ. J lost 8 bases, V lost 7 bases, and 11 bases had no gene match. CDR3 DNA: TGTGCCAGCACTAACGCCGGGACAGGGAAAGAAAAACTGTTTTTT. Residues: CASTNAGTGKEKLFF.

This chain connects TRBV6-5 to TRBJ1-1, with D maybe TRBD1 (5 bases). Looked up from germline, CDR1 is MNHEY and CDR2 is SVGAGI. This CDR3 spans 15 amino acids. Trimming cost V 3 bases and J 3 bases, with 14 bases left between them. The CDR3 DNA is TGTGCCAGCAGTTATGGAGGGACGACGGACACTGAAGCTTTCTTT. This translates into CASSYGGTTDTEAFF.

Only one count was recorded for this clone. CDR3 sequence reads: CASSLGAYGYTF. DNA for the CDR3: TGCGCCAGCAGCTTGGGAGCCTATGGCTACACCTTC. V is TRBV5-1 and J is TRBJ1-2; D gene uncertain. The CDR3 sequence is 12 residues long. From germline, CDR1 is SGHRS and CDR2 YFSETQ. The germline V and J ends were trimmed by 0 bases and 4 bases, with 4 bases remaining between them.

The V gene is TRBV19, the J gene TRBJ1-5; 8 bases are shared with TRBD1. The germline CDR1 and CDR2 sequences are LNHDA and SQIVND (reference sequence). The CDR3 spans 16 residues. The J segment lost 6 bases and the V segment lost 5 bases, leaving 12 bases of the junction unmatched. The CDR3 bases are TGTGCCAGTAGTGCCGGTAGGACAGGGCATACTCAGCCCCAGCATTTT. It specifies CASSAGRTGHTQPQHF.

This clone was counted a single time. The rearrangement joins TRBV5-1 to TRBJ2-1; a weak D match, TRBD2 (6 bases). Germline V gene data show CDR1 as SGHRS and CDR2 as YFSETQ. The CDR3 consists of 14 residues. V was clipped by 0 bases and J by 8 bases, with 12 bases between them. As DNA, the CDR3 is TGCGCCAGCAGCTTGGAACTAGCCTTGGATGAGCAGTTCTTC. This translates into CASSLELALDEQFF.

V and J are TRBV5-1 and TRBJ2-2; TRBD1 agrees at 9 bases. V gave up 3 bases and J gave up 7 bases; unmatched junction bases: 7. The CDR3 sequence is 15 residues long. From germline, CDR1 is SGHRS and CDR2 YFSETQ. The CDR3 coding sequence is TGCGCCAGCAGCTGGGGCGGACAGGGGAACGGGGAGCTGTTTTTT. Translation gives CASSWGGQGNGELFF.

V and J are TRBV11-2 and TRBJ1-3, with D possibly TRBD1 on 6 matching bases. V was shortened by 2 bases and J by 3 bases, with 14 bases between the two germline ends. Per germline, CDR1 SGHAT and CDR2 FQNNGV. This CDR3 contains 16 residues. The CDR3 DNA follows: TGTGCCAGCAGCTTACAGGGGCCTGAGATTGGAAACACCATATATTTT. Protein: CASSLQGPEIGNTIYF.

This chain uses TRBV5-5 with TRBJ2-4, with 7 nucleotides matching TRBD1. CDR3 length: 15 amino acids. Germline CDR1 reads SGHKS; CDR2 reads YYEKEE (reference sequence). Losses at the gene ends were 4 bases for V and 1 base for J; bases not matched to a gene: 5. CDR3 sequence: CASSTNRGAKNIQYF. Written as DNA, the CDR3 is TGTGCCAGCAGCACCAACAGGGGCGCCAAAAACATTCAGTACTTC.

The chain links TRBV30 to TRBJ1-1; 9 nucleotides agree with TRBD1. The V and J ends lost 5 bases and 3 bases, in that order; junction bases with no gene match: 7. The V gene's germline CDR1 is GTSNPN and CDR2 SVGIG (reference sequence). The CDR3 length is 14 residues. This chain's CDR3 is CAWGTGTGYTEAFF. CDR3 in DNA: TGTGCCTGGGGAACCGGGACAGGGTACACTGAAGCTTTCTTT. Full variable domain (rest looked up from reference TRBV30 and TRBJ1-1): SQTIHQWPATLVQPVGSPLSLECTVEGTSNPNLYWYRQAAGRGLQLLFYSVGIGQISSEVPQNLSASRPQDRQFILSSKKLLLSDSGFYLCAWGTGTGYTEAFFGQGTRLTVV.

The chain is built from TRBV27 and TRBJ2-1; 12 bases fit TRBD2. CDR1 is MNHEY, CDR2 SMNVEV, per germline (reference sequence). The CDR3 runs to 17 residues. J gave up 4 bases and V 5 bases, and 9 bases lay outside the gene matches. The chain's CDR3 is CASSKMPLAGGYNEQFF. The CDR3 region has the DNA TGTGCCAGCAGTAAAATGCCACTAGCGGGAGGTTACAATGAGCAGTTCTTC.